These 24 T cell receptor beta chains share one sample of origin, sequenced in a study of T cells after yellow fever vaccination (dated by TCRdb to the late 2010s). The treatment or condition label for this specimen denotes: live attenuated yellow fever vaccine strain. Library prep was done by 5' RACE. For sequencing, an Illumina HiSeq 2500 was employed. The raw public reads went through TCRdb reprocessing: fastp at Q25, MiXCR clone calling, in-frame beta chains kept. CDR3 protein duplicates are merged, each entry listing the most common genes and DNA. Across this sample there are approximately 580,000 distinct CDR3 sequences, with about a sixth seen only once. 17% of the sample is taken by the ten largest. The source was PBMCs, collected about 5 days after the first yellow fever vaccination. These TCRs come from a man between 18 and 35 years old who received the YFV17D yellow fever vaccine.

This clonotype was detected only a few times. The chain uses TRBV6-5 and TRBJ2-1, with TRBD2 as a possible D gene (6 bases). Germline V lookup: CDR1 MNHEY, CDR2 SVGAGI. CDR3 length equals 18 residues. V was clipped by 6 bases and J by 5 bases, with 26 bases between them. CDR3 protein: CASSLHGGDSHFHNEQFF. CDR3 in DNA: TGTGCCAGCAGCCTTCACGGGGGTGACAGTCATTTCCACAATGAGCAGTTCTTC.

As concerns this clonotype: Germline and junction disagree at one end, which may indicate a read error. The chain recombines TRBV20-1 with TRBJ1-6; maybe TRBD1 (5 bases). CDR3 length: 10 amino acids. Per the germline V gene, CDR1 is DFQATT and CDR2 is SNEGSKA (reference sequence). The CDR3 sequence is CSARISPGVF. CDR3 bases: TGCAGTGCTAGAATAAGTCCGGGGGTCTTT.

The chain recombines TRBV5-4 with TRBJ1-2; the D is unclear. The V gene's germline CDR1 is SGHNT and CDR2 YYREEE (reference sequence). V lost 1 base and J 3 bases, leaving 13 bases between the germline ends. The CDR3 spans 15 residues. CDR3 loop: CASSLWKESYYGYTF. In DNA form, the CDR3 reads TGTGCCAGCAGCTTGTGGAAAGAGAGTTACTATGGCTACACCTTC.

The V gene is TRBV9, the J gene TRBJ2-1, with TRBD2 matching over 10 bases. The CDR3 runs 16 residues. J was trimmed by 3 bases and V by 0 bases; bases with no gene match: 3. CDR1 and CDR2 (germline): SGDLS, YYNGEE. CDR3 bases: TGTGCCAGCAGCGTAGGTCTAGCGGGGGACTACAATGAGCAGTTCTTC. Its protein product is CASSVGLAGDYNEQFF.

This rearrangement joins TRBV9 to TRBJ2-3; D uncertain. The CDR3 runs to 17 residues. V lost 0 bases, J lost 2 bases, and 16 bases lay in between. Germline V gives CDR1 SGDLS, CDR2 YYNGEE. The CDR3 DNA follows: TGTGCCAGCAGCGTAGTCGGCGGACCGTCCCACACAGATACGCAGTATTTT. Its protein is CASSVVGGPSHTDTQYF.

This clonotype was seen a handful of times. The chain uses TRBV27 and TRBJ2-7; 7 nucleotides agree with TRBD1. The V gene's germline CDR1 is MNHEY and CDR2 SMNVEV (reference sequence). The CDR3 length is 14 residues. J gave up 6 bases and V 6 bases, and 11 bases lay outside the gene matches. CDR3 sequence: CASSMTGLQGEQYF. CDR3 DNA sequence: TGTGCCAGCAGCATGACAGGGCTTCAGGGCGAGCAGTACTTC.

This rearrangement joins TRBV10-3 to TRBJ2-7, with TRBD1 identical over 8 bases. The CDR3 has 13 residues. V was pared by 6 bases and J by 2 bases, with 3 bases of the junction left unmatched. Germline CDR1 and CDR2: ENHRY and SYGVKD. CDR3 DNA: TGTGCCATCAGAGGGGACAGGCCCTACGAGCAGTACGTC. Its protein is CAIRGDRPYEQYV.

The chain employs TRBV5-1 and TRBJ1-4, with no clear D. Looked up from germline, CDR1 is SGHRS and CDR2 is YFSETQ. Trimming removed 0 bases at V and 4 bases at J, with 7 bases between. The CDR3 has 14 amino acids. The CDR3 nucleotides read TGCGCCAGCAGCTTGGGGCAGGTTAATGAAAAACTGTTTTTT. Its translation: CASSLGQVNEKLFF.

This clonotype has more than one count but fewer than ten. This chain joins TRBV7-9 and TRBJ2-2; 9 positions agree with TRBD1. CDR3 length equals 16 residues. With V trimmed by 2 bases and J by 4 bases, 5 bases remained unmatched. From germline, CDR1 is SEHNR and CDR2 FQNEAQ (reference sequence). The CDR3, as DNA: TGTGCCAGCAGCTTACCCTGGACAGGGGCCACCGGGGAGCTGTTTTTT. It specifies CASSLPWTGATGELFF.

The chain employs TRBV6-2 or TRBV6-3 and TRBJ2-1, with TRBD2 as a possible D gene (5 bases). Germline V gene lookup returns CDR1 MNHEY and CDR2 SVGEGT. This CDR3 is 13 amino acids long. V was shortened by 6 bases and J by 13 bases, with 19 bases between the two germline ends. CDR3 coding DNA: TGTGCCAGCAGCCGTGACTCCACGGCGGGTCAGTTCTTC. Translating it yields CASSRDSTAGQFF.

This clonotype turned up a few times. V gene TRBV6-4 combines with J gene TRBJ1-3; possibly TRBD1 for D (6 bases). This CDR3 spans 15 amino acids. Trimming took off 3 bases at V and 2 bases at J, with 11 bases between the two ends. Germline V gene lookup returns CDR1 MRHNA and CDR2 SNTAGT. CDR3 amino acids: CASSERRGAGNTIYF. CDR3 bases: TGTGCCAGCAGTGAGCGCAGGGGTGCTGGAAACACCATATATTTT.

This clonotype was observed at least ten times. This chain links TRBV29-1 with TRBJ1-1; 8 positions agree with TRBD1. This CDR3 comprises 14 residues. Germline V gives CDR1 SQVTM, CDR2 ANQGSEA. Trimming cost V 3 bases and J 8 bases; bases outside gene matches: 11. This chain's CDR3 is CSVEATRQGIEAFF. For the CDR3, the DNA is TGCAGCGTTGAGGCCACACGACAGGGGATAGAAGCTTTCTTT.

This clonotype has only a few counts. V and J are TRBV5-1 and TRBJ1-1; 7 bases are a match to TRBD1. V trimming: 3 bases; J trimming: 5 bases; junction bases outside the gene matches: 7. CDR3 length: 14 amino acids. Germline V lookup: CDR1 SGHRS, CDR2 YFSETQ. The CDR3 here is CASSSRQGSTEAFF. CDR3 bases: TGCGCCAGCAGCTCAAGACAGGGTTCAACTGAAGCTTTCTTT.

The chain employs TRBV6-5 and TRBJ2-5; D ambiguous. The CDR3 consists of 14 residues. The germline V gene encodes CDR1 MNHEY and CDR2 SVGAGI. V gave up 0 bases and J gave up 2 bases, with 7 bases separating them. The CDR3 spells CASSYSRGQETQYF. For the CDR3, the DNA is TGTGCCAGCAGTTACTCGCGTGGACAAGAGACCCAGTACTTC.

The chain combines TRBV12-3 or TRBV12-4 with TRBJ2-7, with no clear D. Trimming cost V 5 bases and J 5 bases, with 16 bases left between them. CDR3 length equals 14 residues. CDR3 in amino acids: CASSAATQRDEQYF. CDR3 nucleotide sequence: TGTGCCAGCAGTGCGGCTACCCAAAGGGACGAGCAGTACTTC.

Ten or more counts support this clonotype. The chain joins TRBV12-3 or TRBV12-4 to TRBJ2-7; a weak D match, TRBD2 (5 bases). CDR3 length: 13 amino acids. The V and J ends lost 5 bases and 2 bases respectively, with 10 bases between them. The CDR3 spells CASSRGPTYEQYF. The CDR3 DNA sequence: TGTGCCAGCAGTAGAGGGCCGACCTACGAGCAGTACTTC.

The J gene is TRBJ1-2, the V gene TRBV29-1; the match to TRBD1 covers 7 bases. This CDR3 region has 13 residues. V dropped 4 bases and J dropped 0; count of bases not matched to a gene: 2. Germline loops: CDR1 SQVTM, CDR2 ANQGSEA. The DNA of the CDR3 is TGCAGCGTTGGAACAGGGGCTAACTATGGCTACACCTTC. It codes for CSVGTGANYGYTF.

V gene TRBV6-1 combines with J gene TRBJ1-1; D gene unclear. This CDR3 comprises 10 residues. CDR1 is MNHNS and CDR2 is SASEGT in the germline V gene. Trimming left V 9 bases short and J 8 bases short, with 10 bases between. The CDR3 region has the DNA TGTGCCAGTAGAGAAGGAGAAGCTTTCTTT. Translating it yields CASREGEAFF.

In this sample, this clonotype turned up a few times. The genes are TRBV5-1 and TRBJ2-3; possible D gene TRBD1, 5 bases. Trimming pared 4 bases from V and 3 bases from J, leaving 15 bases between. CDR3 length: 15 amino acids. Looked up from germline, CDR1 is SGHRS and CDR2 is YFSETQ. CDR3 sequence (DNA): TGCGCCAGCAGCCCCCAGGTGGCAGGGACAGATACGCAGTATTTT. Encoded protein: CASSPQVAGTDTQYF. The variable domain in full, with the rest retrieved from reference TRBV5-1 and TRBJ2-3, is KAGVTQTPRYLIKTRGQQVTLSCSPISGHRSVSWYQQTPGQGLQFLFEYFSETQRNKGNFPGRFSGRQFSNSRSEMNVSTLELGDSALYLCASSPQVAGTDTQYFGPGTRLTVL.

The chain has TRBV7-9 and TRBJ2-5, with 10 positions matching TRBD1. Looked up from germline, CDR1 is SEHNR and CDR2 is FQNEAQ (reference sequence). The CDR3 runs to 16 residues. V lost 6 bases and J lost 5; bases outside the gene matches: 12. This CDR3 is CASRQTGGASLETQYF. For the CDR3, the DNA is TGTGCCAGCAGACAGACAGGGGGCGCGTCATTGGAGACCCAGTACTTC.

This clonotype was detected only a few times. This chain uses TRBV28 with TRBJ2-5, with 9 positions matching TRBD1. CDR3 length: 14 amino acids. The V gene's germline CDR1 is MDHEN and CDR2 SYDVKM. V shed 5 bases, J shed 4 bases, and the junction held 5 bases outside the gene matches. CDR3 coding DNA: TGTGCCAGCAGTATTACGGACAGGGGAGAGACCCAGTACTTC. As protein: CASSITDRGETQYF.

This clonotype was seen only a few times. The CDR3 is CASSQDGRDKLFF. The CDR3 DNA is TGTGCCAGCAGCCAAGATGGGAGGGACAAACTGTTTTTT. V gene TRBV4-2 combines with J gene TRBJ1-4; tentative D call: TRBD1 (5 bases). The CDR3 spans 13 residues. Trimming left V 0 bases short and J 11 bases short, with 10 bases between. The germline V gene encodes CDR1 LGHNA and CDR2 YNFKEQ.

The V and J genes are TRBV5-1 and TRBJ1-1; D is possibly TRBD1 (6 bases). Trimming pared 4 bases from V and 4 bases from J, leaving 20 bases between. Looked up from germline, CDR1 is SGHRS and CDR2 is YFSETQ. This CDR3 contains 16 residues. Written as DNA, the CDR3 is TGCGCCAGCAGCACCGGCGGGGGCGGGGGGGGCACTGAAGCTTTCTTT. Amino acids: CASSTGGGGGGTEAFF.

The genes are TRBV7-9 and TRBJ2-7; D perhaps matches TRBD1 (6 bases). The germline V gene has CDR1 SEHNR and CDR2 FQNEAQ (reference sequence). The CDR3 extends over 13 amino acids. V was cut by 7 bases and J by 3 bases, with 13 bases left in between. The CDR3 sequence is CASTTYRVYEQYV. In nucleotides, the CDR3 is TGTGCCAGCACCACTTACAGGGTCTACGAGCAGTACGTC.